Listed below are T cell receptor beta chains from one sample, sequenced in a study of T cells in tumors after PD-1 blockade. Sequencing was performed with immunoSEQ multiplex PCR; in TCRdb, only in-frame clones are kept and a portion is missing. The sample includes 55,000 to 65,000 clones, around four fifths seen only once; the top ten take around an eighth. Sequenced material: PBMCs, taken before anti-PD-1 treatment. These receptors all stem from a human donor with basal cell carcinoma. CDR3s include the opening cysteine and the closing phenylalanine or tryptophan. A D gene is named only where the DNA matches it firmly. The size of a clone is reported for some rows only, either as once, few or many, or as a class for expanded clones.

DNA	CDR3	size	D	V	J
TGTGCCAGCACGGGGGGCCCTGGAAACACCATATATTTT	CASTGGPGNTIYF	-	-	TRBV13	TRBJ1-3
TGCGCCAGCAGCTTGTTCCAAAGCCCCCGGGAGTACACTGAAGCTTTCTTT	CASSLFQSPREYTEAFF	-	-	TRBV5-1	TRBJ1-1
TGTGCCAGCAGTGAAGTCCCGTTCTCTGGAAACACCATATATTTT	CASSEVPFSGNTIYF	once	-	TRBV6-1	TRBJ1-3
TGCAGCGTTGTCGCCCCACTAGCGGGGGGCTCAGATACGCAGTATTTT	CSVVAPLAGGSDTQYF	-	TRBD2	TRBV29-1	TRBJ2-3
TGTGCCAGCAGTTTACGGATGAACACTGAAGCTTTCTTT	CASSLRMNTEAFF	-	-	TRBV12-3/TRBV12-4	TRBJ1-1
TGTGCCAGCAGCGCGGGAACAGGATCACGTGCAGATACGCAGTATTTT	CASSAGTGSRADTQYF	-	-	TRBV5-4	TRBJ2-3
TGTGCCACTCGAACGGGGGGGAGGAACACTGAAGCTTTCTTT	CATRTGGRNTEAFF	-	-	TRBV2	TRBJ1-1
TGTGCCAGCAGGAAACCGGGACAGGGTTCAGATACGCAGTATTTT	CASRKPGQGSDTQYF	-	TRBD1	TRBV6-5	TRBJ2-3
TGCAGCGTTGATAGCATAGATGGCTACACCTTC	CSVDSIDGYTF	-	-	TRBV29-1	TRBJ1-2
TGTGCCAGCAGCCCGCGGGGAACCGGGGTTGCAAGCTACACCTTC	CASSPRGTGVASYTF	-	-	TRBV5-6	TRBJ1-2
TGTGCCAGCAGCCCTGGGACAGGGGTCGAGCAGTACTTC	CASSPGTGVEQYF	-	TRBD1	TRBV7-9	TRBJ2-7
TGCGCCAGCAGCTTGTGGGCCGTCCAAATGAACACTGAAGCTTTCTTT	CASSLWAVQMNTEAFF	-	-	TRBV5-1	TRBJ1-1
TGTGCCAGCAGCTCATCAGGGAACTATGGCTACACCTTC	CASSSSGNYGYTF	-	-	TRBV5-4	TRBJ1-2
TGTGCCAGTAGTCGTAGCGGGGAGATCAGCACCGGGGAGCTGTTTTTT	CASSRSGEISTGELFF	-	TRBD2	TRBV19	TRBJ2-2
TGCGCCAGCAGCTCCGGGACAGGTAATCAGCCCCAGCATTTT	CASSSGTGNQPQHF	-	TRBD1	TRBV5-1	TRBJ1-5
TGTGCCAGCAGCGTTTCCGGGGCAGAAACCTATGGCTACACCTTC	CASSVSGAETYGYTF	few	-	TRBV9	TRBJ1-2
TGCAGTGCTAGTGGAGGGGGCAATCAGCCCCAGCATTTT	CSASGGGNQPQHF	-	-	TRBV20-1	TRBJ1-5
TGTGCCAGCAGCTTAGTGCCTCCAACCCTCAACGAGCAGTACTTC	CASSLVPPTLNEQYF	-	-	TRBV7-2	TRBJ2-7
TGTGCCAGTAGTGCCGATTCAGGGGGCGCGAGGACTGAAGCTTTCTTT	CASSADSGGARTEAFF	-	TRBD1	TRBV19	TRBJ1-1
TGTGCCTGGAGTGTCGATAGGCTTTCCTACGAGCAGTACTTC	CAWSVDRLSYEQYF	-	-	TRBV30	TRBJ2-7
TGTGCCAGCAGCCGGGACAGGGGGTTAGTGAACACTGAAGCTTTCTTT	CASSRDRGLVNTEAFF	-	TRBD1	TRBV3-1/TRBV3-2	TRBJ1-1
TGTGCCAGCAGACGGGACAGGGTGGGCAATGAGCAGTTCTTC	CASRRDRVGNEQFF	-	TRBD1	TRBV11-3	TRBJ2-1
TGTGCCAGCAGCCGACACTTAGCGGGACAAGAGACCCAGTACTTC	CASSRHLAGQETQYF	-	TRBD2	TRBV7-8	TRBJ2-5
TGTGCCACCTCAGACAGGGGGCGCGAGACCCAGTACTTC	CATSDRGRETQYF	-	TRBD1	TRBV19	TRBJ2-5
TGTGCCAGCAGCAGACGGACGTCCTACAATGAGCAGTTCTTC	CASSRRTSYNEQFF	-	-	TRBV7-9	TRBJ2-1
TGTGCCAGCAGTTTTGGGGGTGCTAACTATGGCTACACCTTC	CASSFGGANYGYTF	-	-	TRBV27	TRBJ1-2
TGTGCCAGCAGCGAACTAGACTGGGGGACGACTTTCTTT	CASSELDWGTTFF	-	-	TRBV7-9	TRBJ1-1
TGTGCCAGCAGCTTAGACCTGTACGAGCAGTACTTC	CASSLDLYEQYF	-	-	TRBV7-8	TRBJ2-7
TGTGCCAGTAATCCTAACAGGGGGCCCACTGGCCCCGGGGAGCTGTTTTTT	CASNPNRGPTGPGELFF	-	TRBD1	TRBV19	TRBJ2-2
TGTGCCAGCAGTGAAGCCCAACGCCCGGTGACAGGGTTCTATGGCTACACCTTC	CASSEAQRPVTGFYGYTF	-	TRBD1	TRBV6-1	TRBJ1-2
TGTGCCACCAGTGATGGTGTGACAACGGGGGATGAGCAGTTCTTC	CATSDGVTTGDEQFF	-	-	TRBV24-1	TRBJ2-1
TGTGCCTGGAGTGAAAGCAGGGGGGGAGAAAAACTGTTTTTT	CAWSESRGGEKLFF	-	TRBD1	TRBV30	TRBJ1-4
TGCGCCAGCAGTCAAAATCCCCTCCACCCATCTAGCCCCGGAACAGATACGCAGTATTTT	CASSQNPLHPSSPGTDTQYF	-	-	TRBV23-1	TRBJ2-3
TGTGCCAGCAGCGTACCTGGGACAGGGGGCGGCGAGCAGTACTTC	CASSVPGTGGGEQYF	once	TRBD1	TRBV27	TRBJ2-7
TGCGCCAGCAGCTTGACCGGGAATCCCGGGGAGCTGTTTTTT	CASSLTGNPGELFF	-	-	TRBV5-1	TRBJ2-2
TGTGCCAGCAACTCAGGGGGCAGGAATGAGCAGTTCTTC	CASNSGGRNEQFF	-	TRBD1	TRBV7-6	TRBJ2-1
TGTGCCAGCAGCGTGACGGATTTTGGACTCCACTTT	CASSVTDFGLHF	-	-	TRBV14	TRBJ1-6
TGTGCCAGCAGCTTAGGAGACCCATGGGCCGAAGAGACCCAGTACTTC	CASSLGDPWAEETQYF	once	-	TRBV11-3	TRBJ2-5
TGTGCCAGCAGCCAAGGTCTTCCGGGCCTAAATGGCTACACCTTC	CASSQGLPGLNGYTF	-	-	TRBV3-1/TRBV3-2	TRBJ1-2